This T cell receptor beta chain originates from a study of T cell clones after liver transplantation. As for the study in general: TCRbeta sequencing after a pre-transplant mixed lymphocyte reaction identified graft-donor-reactive clones, later tracked in post-transplant blood. Graft-donor-reactive sequences were compared with third-party-reactive TCRbeta sequences from pre-transplant mixed lymphocyte reactions.

Proliferating CFSE-low MLR cells were sequenced to define alloreactive TCRbeta sequences. The table came from immunoSEQ multiplex PCR; TCRdb's copy has only in-frame clones and leaves some out. The sample has 1,200 or so clones; over 25% are singletons. With regard to this clone: Its antigen remains unidentified.

Germline V gene data show CDR1 as LNHDA and CDR2 as SQIVND (reference sequence). The CDR3 length is 16 residues. The V gene end was trimmed by 0 bases and the J gene end by 4 bases; junction bases not matched to a gene: 6. The sequenced sample was CD8+ T cells from PBMCs cultured with third-party cells. The TCR was taken from a human patient who received a liver transplant. Some T cells may have originated in the graft donor. The J gene is TRBJ2-1, the V gene TRBV19, with 7 bases lining up with TRBD2. The CDR3 here is CASSIDLAVEYNEQFF. DNA for the CDR3: TGTGCCAGTAGTATAGATCTAGCGGTGGAGTACAATGAGCAGTTCTTC.